This TCR beta chain was sequenced during a study of cytomegalovirus exposure and HLA in healthy donors. The PCR made use of 60 Vbeta and 13 Jbeta primers. TCRdb keeps only in-frame clones here, not all; method: immunoSEQ multiplex PCR. The repertoire holds about 190,000 clones, with 81% as singletons. Trimming took 6 bases from V and 6 from J; bases not matched to a gene: 16. CDR3 length equals 17 residues. Though probably carrying unrecorded immune exposures, donors were nominally healthy at sampling. This clone has more than one count but fewer than ten. The antigen is unknown. General study points: The study designated 150 to 200 TCR beta chains cytomegalovirus-associated. Several of the most significant clusters appeared, in a later analysis, to be linked to common viral pathogens. Data from an earlier analysis indicated that most TCR beta V segments were productive either about 90% or about 30% of the time.

The sequencing sample was made of PBMCs. The TCR comes from a woman aged 18-29 years in good health and CMV-seropositive. This chain links TRBV23-1 with TRBJ1-5, with 8 bases aligning to TRBD1. TRBV23-1 falls under the ORF class, with uncertain function. CDR3 residues: CASSQAQMGQVVQPQHF. In nucleotides, the CDR3 is TGCGCCAGCAGCCAAGCTCAAATGGGACAGGTCGTTCAGCCCCAGCATTTT.